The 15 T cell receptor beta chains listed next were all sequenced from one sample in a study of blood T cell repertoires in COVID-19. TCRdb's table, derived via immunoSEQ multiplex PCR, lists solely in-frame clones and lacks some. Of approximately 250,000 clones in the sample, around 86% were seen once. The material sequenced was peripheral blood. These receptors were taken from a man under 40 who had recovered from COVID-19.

CDR3 DNA sequence: TGTGCCACGATCAGAGCGGACCTCCAAGAGACCCAGTACTTC. As protein: CATIRADLQETQYF. The chain recombines TRBV6-5 with TRBJ2-5, with TRBD2 as a possible D gene (5 bases). V was clipped by 10 bases and J by 1 base, with 16 bases between them. Germline V gene lookup returns CDR1 MNHEY and CDR2 SVGAGI. The CDR3 sequence is 14 residues long.

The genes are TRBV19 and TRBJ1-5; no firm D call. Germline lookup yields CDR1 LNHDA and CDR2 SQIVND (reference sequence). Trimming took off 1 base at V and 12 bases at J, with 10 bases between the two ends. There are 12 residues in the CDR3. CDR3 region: CASSIGYQYQHF. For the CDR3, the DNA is TGTGCCAGTAGTATAGGGTACCAGTACCAGCATTTT.

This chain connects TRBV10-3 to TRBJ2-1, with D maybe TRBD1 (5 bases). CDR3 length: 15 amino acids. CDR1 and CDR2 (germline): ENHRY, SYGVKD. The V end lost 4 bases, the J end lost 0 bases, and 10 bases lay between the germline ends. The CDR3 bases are TGTGCCATCAGTGTAAAAGGGGTCTCCTACAATGAGCAGTTCTTC. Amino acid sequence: CAISVKGVSYNEQFF.

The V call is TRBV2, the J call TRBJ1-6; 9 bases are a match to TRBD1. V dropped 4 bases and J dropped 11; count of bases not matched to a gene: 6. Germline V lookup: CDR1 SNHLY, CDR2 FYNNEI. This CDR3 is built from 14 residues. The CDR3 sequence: CASSGGQGAPPLHF. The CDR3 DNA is TGTGCCAGCAGTGGGGGACAGGGAGCTCCACCCCTCCACTTT. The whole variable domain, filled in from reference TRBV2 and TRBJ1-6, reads EPEVTQTPSHQVTQMGQEVILRCVPISNHLYFYWYRQILGQKVEFLVSFYNNEISEKSEIFDDQFSVERPDGSNFTLKIRSTKLEDSAMYFCASSGGQGAPPLHFGNGTRLTVT.

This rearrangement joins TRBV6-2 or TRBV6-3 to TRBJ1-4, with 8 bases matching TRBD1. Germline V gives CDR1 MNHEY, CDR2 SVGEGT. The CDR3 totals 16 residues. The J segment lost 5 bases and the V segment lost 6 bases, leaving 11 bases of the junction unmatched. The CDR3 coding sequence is TGTGCCAGCAGCCCTACGCGGACAGGGACAAATGAAAAACTGTTTTTT. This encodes CASSPTRTGTNEKLFF.

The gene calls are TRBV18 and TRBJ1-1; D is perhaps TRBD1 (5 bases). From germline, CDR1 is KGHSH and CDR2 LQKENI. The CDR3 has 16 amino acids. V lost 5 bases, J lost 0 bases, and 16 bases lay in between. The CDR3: CASSEKQVSMNTEAFF. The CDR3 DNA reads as TGTGCCAGCTCAGAGAAACAGGTATCTATGAACACTGAAGCTTTCTTT.

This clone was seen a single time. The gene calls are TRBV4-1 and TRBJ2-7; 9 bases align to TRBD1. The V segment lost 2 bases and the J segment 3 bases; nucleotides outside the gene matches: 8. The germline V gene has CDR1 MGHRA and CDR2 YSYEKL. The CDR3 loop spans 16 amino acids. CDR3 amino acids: CASSQRTGVQNYEQYF. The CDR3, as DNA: TGCGCCAGCAGCCAAAGGACAGGGGTTCAGAACTACGAGCAGTACTTC.

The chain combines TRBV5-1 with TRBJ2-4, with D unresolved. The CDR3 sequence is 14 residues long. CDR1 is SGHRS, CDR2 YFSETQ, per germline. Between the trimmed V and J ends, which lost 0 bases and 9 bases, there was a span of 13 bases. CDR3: CASSLGLFESIQYF. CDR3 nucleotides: TGCGCCAGCAGCTTGGGGTTATTCGAGAGCATTCAGTACTTC. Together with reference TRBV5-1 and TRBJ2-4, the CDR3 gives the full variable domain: KAGVTQTPRYLIKTRGQQVTLSCSPISGHRSVSWYQQTPGQGLQFLFEYFSETQRNKGNFPGRFSGRQFSNSRSEMNVSTLELGDSALYLCASSLGLFESIQYFGAGTRLSVL.

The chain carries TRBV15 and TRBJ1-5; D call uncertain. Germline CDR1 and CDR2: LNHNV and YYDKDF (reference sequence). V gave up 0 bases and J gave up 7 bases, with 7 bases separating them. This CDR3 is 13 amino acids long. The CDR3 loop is CATSRDFGQPQHF. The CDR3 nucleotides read TGTGCCACCAGCAGAGATTTCGGGCAGCCCCAGCATTTT.

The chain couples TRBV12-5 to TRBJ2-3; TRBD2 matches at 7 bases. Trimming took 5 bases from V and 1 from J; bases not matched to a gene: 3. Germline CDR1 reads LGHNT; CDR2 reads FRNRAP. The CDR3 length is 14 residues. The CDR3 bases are TGTGCTAGTGGTCGGGGGGTGGGCACAGATACGCAGTATTTT. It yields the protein CASGRGVGTDTQYF.

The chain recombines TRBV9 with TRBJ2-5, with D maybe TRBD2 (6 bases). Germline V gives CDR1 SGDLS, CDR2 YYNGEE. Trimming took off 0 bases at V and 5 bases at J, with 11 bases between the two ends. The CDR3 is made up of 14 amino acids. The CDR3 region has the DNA TGTGCCAGCAGCGTAGGTTCCGGAGGGGAGACCCAGTACTTC. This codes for CASSVGSGGETQYF.

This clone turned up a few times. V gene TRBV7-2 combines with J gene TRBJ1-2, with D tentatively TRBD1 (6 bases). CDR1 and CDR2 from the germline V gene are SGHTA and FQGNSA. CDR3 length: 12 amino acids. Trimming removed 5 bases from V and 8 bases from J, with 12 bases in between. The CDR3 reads CASSVTGSGYTF. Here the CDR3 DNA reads TGTGCCAGCAGCGTCACAGGGTCGGGCTACACCTTC.

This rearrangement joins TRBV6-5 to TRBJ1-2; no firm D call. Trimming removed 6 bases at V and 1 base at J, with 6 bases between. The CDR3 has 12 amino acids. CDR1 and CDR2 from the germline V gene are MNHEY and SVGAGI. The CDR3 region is CASSPYNYGYTF. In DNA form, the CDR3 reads TGTGCCAGCAGCCCCTATAACTATGGCTACACCTTC.

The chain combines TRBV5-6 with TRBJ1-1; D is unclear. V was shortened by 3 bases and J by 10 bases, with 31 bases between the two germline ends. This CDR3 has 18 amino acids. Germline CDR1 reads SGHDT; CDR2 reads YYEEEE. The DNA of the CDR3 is TGTGCCAGCAGCTCTGGGCGAACCAAACGTCCCCCCGTCTCTGGAGCTTTCTTT. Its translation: CASSSGRTKRPPVSGAFF.

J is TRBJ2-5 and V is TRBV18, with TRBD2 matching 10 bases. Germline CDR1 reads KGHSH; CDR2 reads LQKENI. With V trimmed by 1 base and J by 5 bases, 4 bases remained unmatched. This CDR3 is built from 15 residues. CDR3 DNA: TGTGCCAGCTCACCACGGAGCGGGGGGGCGGAGACCCAGTACTTC. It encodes CASSPRSGGAETQYF.